Below are 6 T cell receptor beta chains sequenced from a single sample in a study of identical twins. MiXCR, applied by TCRdb to the 5' RACE reads, yields one record per CDR3 protein. The table lists 400,000 to 650,000 distinct CDR3 sequences, 22% of them singletons, with around 0.9% in the top ten. The same data also contributed to another study, on T cells expressing NK-cell markers.

Sequencing was done on a sample of CD4+ T cells sorted from blood. These receptors all come from a young woman in good health.

In this sample, this clonotype turned up a few times. The V gene is TRBV15, the J gene TRBJ1-4; D may be TRBD1 (6 bases). With 3 bases removed from V and 6 bases from J, the gap between germline ends came to 11 bases. From germline, CDR1 is LNHNV and CDR2 YYDKDF (reference sequence). The CDR3 is 14 residues long. Here the CDR3 DNA reads TGTGCCACCAGCAGGGGGAACAGGGATGAAAAACTGTTTTTT. The encoded protein is CATSRGNRDEKLFF.

The chain links TRBV3-1 to TRBJ2-3, with D possibly matching TRBD2 (7 bases). The germline CDR1 and CDR2 sequences are LGHDT and YNNKEL (reference sequence). The V end was cut by 4 bases, the J end by 2 bases, with 19 bases between. The CDR3 runs to 17 residues. Written as DNA, the CDR3 is TGTGCCAGCAGCCTTGGGGGGGCATTATCTGTCACAGATACGCAGTATTTT. Translated, it gives CASSLGGALSVTDTQYF.

In its sample, this clonotype was seen a few times. This chain links TRBV12-3 or TRBV12-4 with TRBJ1-3; D is undetermined. The CDR3 totals 11 residues. Between the trimmed V and J ends, which lost 7 bases and 4 bases, there was a span of 5 bases. The CDR3 loop reads CASKQGNTIYF. In nucleotides, the CDR3 is TGTGCCAGCAAACAGGGAAACACCATATATTTT.

This chain links TRBV2 with TRBJ2-7; D ambiguous. Per the germline V gene, CDR1 is SNHLY and CDR2 is FYNNEI. V was shortened by 7 bases and J by 3 bases, with 10 bases between the two germline ends. This CDR3 comprises 12 residues. The chain's CDR3 is CASIAGSYEQYF. CDR3 nucleotide sequence: TGTGCCAGCATAGCTGGCAGCTACGAGCAGTACTTC.

Only a few counts were recorded for this clonotype. This chain links TRBV7-8 with TRBJ1-2, with no clear D. V lost 4 bases to trimming and J lost 2 bases, with 8 bases between them. The length of the CDR3 is 13 residues. Germline V gene data show CDR1 as SGHVS and CDR2 as FQNEAQ. The CDR3 loop reads CASSSRVNYGYTF. Here the CDR3 DNA reads TGTGCCAGCAGCTCTCGGGTGAACTATGGCTACACCTTC.

The chain employs TRBV6-2 or TRBV6-3 and TRBJ2-1, with D hard to call. V gave up 5 bases and J gave up 5 bases, with 4 bases separating them. The CDR3 runs to 11 residues. CDR1 is MNHEY, CDR2 SVGEGT, per germline. The CDR3 sequence is CASSTHNEQFF. CDR3 bases: TGTGCCAGCAGTACCCACAATGAGCAGTTCTTC.